A selection of T cell receptor beta chains follows, all from one sample in a study of response to subunit inactivated influenza vaccine. In TCRdb, the RT-PCR reads were re-called with MiXCR into one record per CDR3 protein. The table has some 500,000 distinct CDR3 sequences, about 25% seen once; the top ten hold under 2.5%. Here the sequenced sample was CD4+ T cells sorted from PBMCs, taken around 5 days after vaccination. The receptor source for this set is a man aged 50-59 years who received an inactivated influenza vaccine. Each CDR3 is given without its conserved first and last residue. Fields, in order: D gene, V gene, CDR3 protein. D genes are given only for firm matches.

. TRBV29-1 SVGAGYEQY
TRBD1 TRBV5-1 ASSLPGTGTGELF
TRBD1 TRBV4-3 ASSRGQGHTYEQY
TRBD1 TRBV12-3/TRBV12-4 ASSFFLRDRGEAF
TRBD2 TRBV11-2 ASSVSGGDYEQY
. TRBV6-6 ASSTRLGGEQY
TRBD2 TRBV20-1 RGSSGPKTQY
. TRBV5-1 ASEPGAGSSRNEQF
. TRBV5-6 ASNSFDRYEQF
. TRBV18 ASSPGRGDVHEQY
. TRBV6-2/TRBV6-3 ASSPGSGAGHPLNQPQH
TRBD2 TRBV10-3 ATSLAGGADTQY
. TRBV29-1 SVSVGGSAEAF
TRBD2 TRBV10-3 ATSGSSYNEQF
. TRBV5-1 ASSPGTPSRTEAF
. TRBV7-9 ASSLRERSWNEQF
. TRBV12-3/TRBV12-4 ASSLDEYEQY
TRBD1 TRBV12-3/TRBV12-4 ASRGQALNSPLH
TRBD2 TRBV15 ATSRDGVAGVTDTQY
TRBD2 TRBV6-5 ASSYGLAVVSDTQY
. TRBV4-1 ASSQELTVLPPLAKNIQY
TRBD1 TRBV20-1 SVPGQWPPQPQH
. TRBV9 ASSEGEGRGIVEQY
. TRBV18 ASSPFDEQF
TRBD1 TRBV5-1 ASSYGRGPTSTDTQY
. TRBV5-1 ASSLEPSRVDTQY
. TRBV7-2 ASSAHGGAGNSPLH
. TRBV18 ASSPRTGGAADTQY
. TRBV12-3/TRBV12-4 ASSPSGGGYEQY
TRBD2 TRBV5-6 ASSWGRGYREQS
. TRBV7-9 ASSLTRSGANVLT
TRBD2 TRBV12-3/TRBV12-4 ASSILAGAGNEQF
. TRBV7-9 ASSLQEETEAF
. TRBV27 ASSSLGSEQY
. TRBV6-5 ASSYSSSSNSPLH
. TRBV10-3 AISEVSDTGELF
TRBD2 TRBV29-1 IVEGVSGPRELF
. TRBV9 ASGGPAYEQY
TRBD1 TRBV9 ASSGQGRTSTNEKLF
. TRBV7-2 ASSFLVVRGEQF
. TRBV7-9 ASSQGGWQF